This entry lists 29 T cell receptor beta chains sequenced from one sample in a study of brain T cells in children with intractable seizures. Only in-frame clones appear in the TCRdb table, and some are missing; sequencing was by immunoSEQ multiplex PCR. Of over 3,000 clones listed, around two thirds are singletons. The sequenced cases were selected for having the highest brain T cell transcript signatures. Material: resected brain tissue, obtained at surgery. The receptors originated from a girl aged 2 to 10 with Rasmussen encephalitis and intractable seizures.

The chain is built from TRBV5-1 and TRBJ2-1; D is uncertain. The CDR3 is 13 residues long. Germline CDR1 SGHRS, CDR2 YFSETQ. The V and J ends lost 0 bases and 7 bases respectively, with 8 bases between them. CDR3 sequence reads: CASSLAFPNEQFF. CDR3 in DNA: TGCGCCAGCAGCTTGGCCTTTCCAAATGAGCAGTTCTTC.

This clone was seen a handful of times. The gene calls are TRBV3-1 (or the pseudogene TRBV3-2) and TRBJ1-1; no reliable D call. The CDR3 contains 15 residues. Trimming took off 0 bases at V and 0 bases at J, with 8 bases between the two ends. CDR1 and CDR2 (germline): LGHDT, YNNKEL (reference sequence). The CDR3 protein is CASSQDLGMNTEAFF. CDR3 nucleotides: TGTGCCAGCAGCCAAGACCTGGGTATGAACACTGAAGCTTTCTTT.

In this sample, this clone turned up a few times. The chain uses TRBV7-9 and TRBJ1-2; 12 bases agree with TRBD1. With V trimmed by 6 bases and J by 4 bases, 6 bases remained unmatched. Germline values: CDR1 SEHNR, CDR2 FQNEAQ (reference sequence). There are 15 residues in the CDR3. CDR3 protein: CASRPGTGGAYGYTF. CDR3 DNA sequence: TGTGCCAGCAGACCCGGGACAGGGGGCGCCTATGGCTACACCTTC.

V gene TRBV4-1 combines with J gene TRBJ1-2, with D perhaps TRBD1 (6 bases). Germline assignment: CDR1 MGHRA and CDR2 YSYEKL. This CDR3 is 19 amino acids long. V was shortened by 2 bases and J by 0 bases, with 22 bases between the two germline ends. The CDR3 here is CASSQLSPQLTGTNYGYTF. The CDR3 DNA sequence: TGCGCCAGCAGCCAACTTAGCCCCCAGTTGACAGGTACTAACTATGGCTACACCTTC.

A few counts support this clone. The V gene is TRBV30, the J gene TRBJ2-1, with 9 bases fitting TRBD2. V dropped 5 bases and J dropped 7; count of bases not matched to a gene: 12. The CDR3 is 15 amino acids. CDR1 and CDR2 from the germline V gene are GTSNPN and SVGIG (reference sequence). The CDR3 is CAWHSGTSRLNEQFF. CDR3 nucleotide sequence: TGTGCCTGGCACTCCGGGACTAGCCGACTTAATGAGCAGTTCTTC.

The chain couples TRBV27 to TRBJ2-1; D uncertain. The CDR3 has 16 amino acids. Germline-derived CDR1 and CDR2 are MNHEY and SMNVEV (reference sequence). Deletions cut 5 bases from V and 5 bases from J, with 19 bases between. The CDR3 is CASSRSSGTINNEQFF. Here the CDR3 DNA reads TGTGCCAGCAGTCGATCGTCGGGCACCATTAACAATGAGCAGTTCTTC.

This clone was seen a few times. V and J are TRBV4-1 and TRBJ1-2; D gene unclear. The CDR3 spans 14 residues. Germline V gene sequence: CDR1 MGHRA, CDR2 YSYEKL. The V end was cut by 2 bases, the J end by 6 bases, with 13 bases between. The DNA for the CDR3 is TGCGCCAGCAGCCAAAGCAACCATAATGATGGCTACACCTTC. This sequence encodes CASSQSNHNDGYTF.

This clone was seen just once. The chain has TRBV4-1 and TRBJ1-6; D gene ambiguous. The CDR3 has 13 amino acids. CDR1 and CDR2 (germline): MGHRA, YSYEKL. Trimming pared 1 base from V and 9 bases from J, leaving 7 bases between. CDR3 coding DNA: TGCGCCAGCAGCCAAGTAACGGTTTCACCCCTCCACTTT. Its protein product is CASSQVTVSPLHF.

This clone has a single count. This chain connects TRBV6-1 to TRBJ2-3; a weak D match, TRBD1 (6 bases). V was trimmed by 3 bases and J by 6 bases, leaving 13 bases between them. Germline lookup yields CDR1 MNHNS and CDR2 SASEGT. CDR3 length: 14 residues. CDR3 loop: CASSEWETGDTQYF. Here the CDR3 DNA reads TGTGCCAGCAGTGAGTGGGAAACAGGGGATACGCAGTATTTT.

The chain combines TRBV27 with TRBJ1-3; D remains ambiguous. The V gene lost 2 bases and the J gene lost 0 bases, with 8 bases spanning the gap. In germline, CDR1 is MNHEY, CDR2 SMNVEV (reference sequence). There are 15 residues in the CDR3. CDR3 nucleotide sequence: TGTGCCAGCAGTTTAGCGGCTGGCTCTGGAAACACCATATATTTT. Amino acids: CASSLAAGSGNTIYF.

This sequence joins TRBV7-9 and TRBJ2-3; the match to TRBD2 covers 11 bases. Trimming at V came to 3 bases and at J to 4 bases, leaving 6 bases not matched to a gene. Per germline, CDR1 SEHNR and CDR2 FQNEAQ (reference sequence). The CDR3 length is 16 residues. DNA of the CDR3: TGTGCCAGCAGCTTTGGAATAGCGGGGGGGCCAGATACGCAGTATTTT. It is translated as CASSFGIAGGPDTQYF.

CDR3 loop: CASSQRQKNEKLFF. In DNA form, the CDR3 reads TGTGCCAGCAGCCAACGACAGAAAAATGAAAAACTGTTTTTT. The J gene is TRBJ1-4, the V gene TRBV14; a weak D match, TRBD1 (5 bases). CDR1 and CDR2 from the germline V gene are SGHDN and FVKESK. The V and J ends lost 2 bases and 5 bases respectively, with 9 bases between them. The CDR3 covers 14 residues. Full variable domain (missing parts from reference TRBV14 and TRBJ1-4): EAGVTQFPSHSVIEKGQTVTLRCDPISGHDNLYWYRRVMGKEIKFLLHFVKESKQDESGMPNNRFLAERTGGTYSTLKVQPAELEDSGVYFCASSQRQKNEKLFFGSGTQLSVL.

The V call is TRBV9, the J call TRBJ2-3; 11 positions match TRBD2. Germline CDR1 SGDLS, CDR2 YYNGEE. CDR3 length: 16 amino acids. J gave up 6 bases and V 1 base, and 7 bases lay outside the gene matches. The CDR3: CASSVSLAGVSDTQYF. CDR3 in DNA: TGTGCCAGCAGCGTATCACTAGCGGGAGTATCGGATACGCAGTATTTT. The complete variable domain, with remaining parts taken from reference TRBV9 and TRBJ2-3, reads DSGVTQTPKHLITATGQRVTLRCSPRSGDLSVYWYQQSLDQGLQFLIQYYNGEERAKGNILERFSAQQFPDLHSELNLSSLELGDSALYFCASSVSLAGVSDTQYFGPGTRLTVL.

The V and J genes are TRBV7-3 and TRBJ2-2; D remains unclear. The CDR3 is 14 residues long. Trimming shortened V by 5 bases and J by 5 bases, and 12 bases separated the two germline ends. From germline, CDR1 is SGHTA and CDR2 FQGTGA. The CDR3 DNA sequence: TGTGCCAGCAGCACAACTCCCGGGACCGGGGAGCTGTTTTTT. The encoded protein is CASSTTPGTGELFF.

The genes are TRBV6-5 and TRBJ1-6; weak D call: TRBD1 (6 bases). V was trimmed by 2 bases and J by 6 bases, leaving 14 bases between them. The germline V gene encodes CDR1 MNHEY and CDR2 SVGAGI. The CDR3 covers 16 residues. CDR3 nucleotides: TGTGCCAGCAGTTACGCAGGGGTCGCCCGTAATTCACCCCTCCACTTT. It is translated as CASSYAGVARNSPLHF.

This clone was seen just once. The chain uses TRBV30 and TRBJ1-1; D is uncertain. The CDR3 is made up of 14 amino acids. Trimming took 0 bases from V and 4 from J, leaving 12 bases between them. Germline assignment: CDR1 GTSNPN and CDR2 SVGIG (reference sequence). The CDR3 DNA follows: TGTGCCTGGAGTGTACAGCTCCTAAGCACTGAAGCTTTCTTT. It yields the protein CAWSVQLLSTEAFF.

J is TRBJ2-1 and V is TRBV7-9, with D tentatively TRBD1 (7 bases). Germline values: CDR1 SEHNR, CDR2 FQNEAQ (reference sequence). The CDR3 extends over 13 amino acids. The germline V and J ends were trimmed by 5 bases and 7 bases, with 12 bases remaining between them. The CDR3 reads CASSPQGGNEQFF. For the CDR3, the DNA is TGTGCCAGCAGCCCGCAGGGGGGTAATGAGCAGTTCTTC.

V gene TRBV28 combines with J gene TRBJ2-1, with a weak D call TRBD2 (6 bases). The germline gives CDR1 MDHEN, CDR2 SYDVKM. V lost 7 bases, J lost 9 bases, and 22 bases lay in between. CDR3 length equals 15 residues. The CDR3 sequence is CASTPRLATFGEQFF. DNA of the CDR3: TGTGCCAGCACTCCGCGTCTAGCGACCTTTGGTGAGCAGTTCTTC.

This chain joins TRBV11-2 and TRBJ1-1, with TRBD1 identical over 7 bases. The germline V gene encodes CDR1 SGHAT and CDR2 FQNNGV. J was trimmed by 1 base and V by 5 bases; bases with no gene match: 10. The CDR3 sequence is 16 residues long. The CDR3 reads CASSRIRGQANTEAFF. CDR3 sequence (DNA): TGTGCCAGCAGCAGAATACGAGGACAGGCGAACACTGAAGCTTTCTTT.

This clone is labeled hyperexpanded (1% or more). The chain joins TRBV28 to TRBJ1-1; 7 nucleotides match TRBD1. J was trimmed by 5 bases and V by 4 bases; bases with no gene match: 7. This CDR3 has 14 amino acids. Looked up from germline, CDR1 is MDHEN and CDR2 is SYDVKM. The CDR3 here is CASSSGGGGTEAFF. The CDR3 nucleotides read TGTGCCAGCAGTTCAGGGGGTGGTGGGACTGAAGCTTTCTTT.

CDR3 DNA: TGTGTCAGAAGCTTATCTGGGGAGGCCTTACTAACCTACGAGCAGTACTTC. It codes for CVRSLSGEALLTYEQYF. The V gene is TRBV7-5, the J gene TRBJ2-7; the table's D call, TRBD2, has no DNA check behind it. TRBV7-5 is recorded as a pseudogene. This CDR3 has 17 amino acids.

This chain connects TRBV19 to TRBJ2-3; D may be TRBD2 (6 bases). The CDR3 has 15 residues. Per the germline V gene, CDR1 is LNHDA and CDR2 is SQIVND (reference sequence). Trimming pared 2 bases from V and 4 bases from J, leaving 13 bases between. Here the CDR3 DNA reads TGTGCCAGTAGTATATTAGGGCGCGGGGCAGATACGCAGTATTTT. Its protein is CASSILGRGADTQYF.

The CDR3, as DNA: TGTGCCAGCAGTTTAGAGGTAGCGGGGGGCCAGAACACCGGGGAGCTGTTTTTT. This translates into CASSLEVAGGQNTGELFF. The chain recombines TRBV28 with TRBJ2-2; 10 bases match TRBD2. The CDR3 is 18 amino acids. Germline CDR1 is MDHEN and CDR2 is SYDVKM. The J segment lost 1 base and the V segment lost 2 bases, leaving 7 bases of the junction unmatched.

This clone was observed a few times. The chain uses TRBV6-1 and TRBJ2-5; a possible D gene is TRBD1 (5 bases). Germline CDR1 is MNHNS and CDR2 is SASEGT. The CDR3 has 14 amino acids. V was clipped by 1 base and J by 5 bases, with 11 bases between them. CDR3 nucleotide sequence: TGTGCCAGCAGTGAAGGGGTAGGGGCGGAGACCCAGTACTTC. Its translation is CASSEGVGAETQYF.

This clone was seen just once. The genes are TRBV5-4 and TRBJ2-3; D might be TRBD2 (7 bases). Germline CDR1 is SGHNT and CDR2 is YYREEE (reference sequence). The CDR3 has 15 residues. V lost 0 bases and J lost 6, with 14 bases in between. CDR3 bases: TGTGCCAGCAGCTTGGGCGGGGGCCGTCTGGATACGCAGTATTTT. Protein sequence: CASSLGGGRLDTQYF.

The table lists this clone with a few counts. V gene TRBV6-1 combines with J gene TRBJ2-7, with D perhaps TRBD1 (6 bases). This CDR3 contains 15 residues. Germline CDR1 is MNHNS and CDR2 is SASEGT. Trimming cost V 3 bases and J 4 bases, with 16 bases left between them. The CDR3 DNA sequence: TGTGCCAGCAGTGACAACGGACAGAAACAATACGAGCAGTACTTC. Amino acids: CASSDNGQKQYEQYF.

The V call is TRBV5-4, the J call TRBJ2-7; D is uncertain. Germline V CDR1 and CDR2: SGHNT, YYREEE (reference sequence). V was clipped by 0 bases and J by 4 bases, with 2 bases between them. CDR3 size: 11 residues. CDR3: CASSLGYEQYF. CDR3 DNA sequence: TGTGCCAGCAGCTTGGGGTACGAGCAGTACTTC.

CDR3 in amino acids: CASSHGTGELFF. The CDR3 DNA follows: TGCGCCAGCAGCCACGGTACCGGGGAGCTGTTTTTT. This chain links TRBV4-1 with TRBJ2-2; D is uncertain. CDR1 and CDR2 (germline): MGHRA, YSYEKL. V was pared by 3 bases and J by 5 bases, with 4 bases between. This CDR3 is built from 12 residues.

The chain carries TRBV24-1 and TRBJ2-2; no clear D. V lost 2 bases to trimming and J lost 4 bases, with 4 bases between them. Germline V gene data show CDR1 as KGHDR and CDR2 as SFDVKD. There are 13 residues in the CDR3. The CDR3 loop is CATSDSPTGELFF. As DNA, the CDR3 is TGTGCCACCAGTGATTCCCCCACCGGGGAGCTGTTTTTT.